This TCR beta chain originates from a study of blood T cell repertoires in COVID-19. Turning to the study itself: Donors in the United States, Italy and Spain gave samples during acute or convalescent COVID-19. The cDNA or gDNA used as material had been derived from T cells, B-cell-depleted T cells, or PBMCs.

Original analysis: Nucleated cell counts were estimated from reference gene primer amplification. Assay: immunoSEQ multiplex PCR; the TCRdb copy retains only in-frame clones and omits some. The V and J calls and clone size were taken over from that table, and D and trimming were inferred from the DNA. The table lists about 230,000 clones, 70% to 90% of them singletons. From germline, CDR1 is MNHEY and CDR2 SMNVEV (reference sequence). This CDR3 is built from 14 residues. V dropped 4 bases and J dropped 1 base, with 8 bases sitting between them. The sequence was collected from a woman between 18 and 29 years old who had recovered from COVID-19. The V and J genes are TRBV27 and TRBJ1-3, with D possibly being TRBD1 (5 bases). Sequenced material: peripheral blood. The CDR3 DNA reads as TGTGCCAGCAGTTCGACAGCTTCTGGAAACACCATATATTTT. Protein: CASSSTASGNTIYF.